A single TCR beta chain is shown here with its context. Its antigen is unidentified. These data belong to a study of prognosis after radiotherapy for stage I lung cancer. TCR beta CDR3 amplification from genomic DNA was performed by two-round multiplex PCR. Primers targeting each individual TRBV and TRBJ gene were applied in first-round PCR. TCRdb re-called the multiplex PCR reads through MiXCR, storing one row per CDR3 protein. Of 11,000 to 15,000 distinct CDR3 sequences listed, roughly 38% are singletons. Trimming removed 7 bases from V and 11 bases from J, with 14 bases in between. In germline, CDR1 is LNHDA, CDR2 SQIVND (reference sequence). The CDR3 sequence is 11 residues long. Study-level points and caveats: Differences in TRBV and TRBJ gene usage were reportedly observed between patients with and without metastases. Stereotactic body radiation therapy was followed by a fall in unique TCR clone counts, with a median of around 10,000 versus 6,900.

Sequencing was performed on PBMCs, taken before or after stereotactic body radiation therapy (not recorded which). The clonotype was recovered from a donor aged 50 or older with non-small cell lung cancer. This sequence joins TRBV19 and TRBJ1-2, with unresolved D. CDR3 sequence reads: CASTEGRLYTF. The CDR3 DNA sequence: TGTGCCAGTACAGAGGGTAGGCTTTACACCTTC. Full variable domain (outside the CDR3, taken from reference TRBV19 and TRBJ1-2): DGGITQSPKYLFRKEGQNVTLSCEQNLNHDAMYWYRQDPGQGLRLIYYSQIVNDFQKGDIAEGYSVSREKKESFPLTVTSAQKNPTAFYLCASTEGRLYTFGSGTRLTVV.